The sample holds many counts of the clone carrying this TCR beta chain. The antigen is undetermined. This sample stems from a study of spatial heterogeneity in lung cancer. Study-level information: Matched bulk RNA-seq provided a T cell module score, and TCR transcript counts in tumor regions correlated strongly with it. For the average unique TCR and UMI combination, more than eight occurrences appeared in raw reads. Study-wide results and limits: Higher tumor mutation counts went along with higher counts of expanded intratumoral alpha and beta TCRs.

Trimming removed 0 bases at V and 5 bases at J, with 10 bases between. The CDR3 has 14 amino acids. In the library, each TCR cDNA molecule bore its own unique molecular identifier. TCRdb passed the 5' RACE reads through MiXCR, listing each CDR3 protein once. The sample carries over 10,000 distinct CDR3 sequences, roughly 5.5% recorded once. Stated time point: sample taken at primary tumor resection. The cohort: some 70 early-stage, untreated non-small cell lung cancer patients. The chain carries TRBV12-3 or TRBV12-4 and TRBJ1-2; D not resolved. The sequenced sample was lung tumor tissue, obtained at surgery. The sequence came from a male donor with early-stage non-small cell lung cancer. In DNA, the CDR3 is TGTGCCAGCAGTTTAGCAGGCTTGGGGTATGGCTACACCTTC. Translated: CASSLAGLGYGYTF.